These 5 T cell receptor beta chains share one sample of origin, sequenced in a study of shared clonotypes between healthy human individuals. The data were produced by immunoSEQ multiplex PCR, yet TCRdb's version contains in-frame clones alone and is incomplete. The sample gives hundreds of thousands of clones, almost 97% of which show up once; approximately 0.06% is in the top ten. Sequenced sample: naive CD4+ T cells sorted from blood. Subset noted: CD45RA+ positively selected. The receptors derive from a woman in her twenties or thirties in good health.

The chain has TRBV12-5 and TRBJ2-7; 8 bases are shared with TRBD1. CDR1 and CDR2 (germline): LGHNT, FRNRAP. The CDR3 totals 16 residues. Trimming removed 1 base from V and 0 bases from J; junction bases left unmatched: 5. This CDR3 reads CASGLDRGFSSYEQYF. The CDR3 DNA is TGTGCTAGTGGTTTGGACAGGGGGTTCAGCTCCTACGAGCAGTACTTC. The variable domain in full, with the rest retrieved from reference TRBV12-5 and TRBJ2-7, is DARVTQTPRHKVTEMGQEVTMRCQPILGHNTVFWYRQTMMQGLELLAYFRNRAPLDDSGMPKDRFSAEMPDATLATLKIQPSEPRDSAVYFCASGLDRGFSSYEQYFGPGTRLTVT.

The chain links TRBV19 to TRBJ2-6, with 11 bases aligning to TRBD1. J gave up 4 bases and V 9 bases, and 11 bases lay outside the gene matches. The V gene's germline CDR1 is LNHDA and CDR2 SQIVND (reference sequence). This CDR3 has 17 amino acids. CDR3 loop: CASRDRGKGVGANVLTF. CDR3 in DNA: TGTGCCAGCCGGGACAGGGGGAAAGGCGTAGGGGCCAACGTCCTGACTTTC. Combining the CDR3 with reference TRBV19 and TRBJ2-6 gives the whole variable domain DGGITQSPKYLFRKEGQNVTLSCEQNLNHDAMYWYRQDPGQGLRLIYYSQIVNDFQKGDIAEGYSVSREKKESFPLTVTSAQKNPTAFYLCASRDRGKGVGANVLTFGAGSRLTVL.

The chain carries TRBV5-1 and TRBJ1-2; the D gene is possibly TRBD1 (6 bases). This CDR3 has 16 amino acids. The germline gives CDR1 SGHRS, CDR2 YFSETQ. Trimming cost V 3 bases and J 2 bases, with 17 bases left between them. The CDR3 DNA is TGCGCCAGCAGCTCCTTGAACCCCACAGGGAACTATGGCTACACCTTC. It specifies CASSSLNPTGNYGYTF.

In nucleotides, the CDR3 is TGTGCCAGCAACCTACAGGGTGCGGATCAGCCCCAGCATTTT. Translating gives CASNLQGADQPQHF. This chain connects TRBV11-2 to TRBJ1-5; tentatively, D is TRBD1 (6 bases). Trimming took off 7 bases at V and 5 bases at J, with 15 bases between the two ends. The CDR3 totals 14 residues. Germline loops: CDR1 SGHAT, CDR2 FQNNGV.

The chain couples TRBV6-5 to TRBJ2-7; D possibly matches TRBD1 or TRBD2 (5 bases each). The CDR3 spans 15 residues. The V end lost 3 bases, the J end lost 4 bases, and 16 bases lay between the germline ends. Per the germline V gene, CDR1 is MNHEY and CDR2 is SVGAGI. CDR3 bases: TGTGCCAGCAGTTATGGGACCCCGTCCTTATACGAGCAGTACTTC. Its protein product is CASSYGTPSLYEQYF.